This TCR beta chain appears in the sequencing data of a study of blood T cell repertoires in COVID-19. Study-level background: COVID-19 samples, acute and convalescent, were from the United States, Italy and Spain.

The data were produced by immunoSEQ multiplex PCR, yet TCRdb's version contains in-frame clones alone and is incomplete. The data show about 140,000 clones, with approximately 88% seen just once and roughly 1% held by the top ten. CDR1 is MNHEY, CDR2 SMNVEV, per germline (reference sequence). This CDR3 comprises 17 residues. Trimming removed 5 bases at V and 0 bases at J, with 19 bases between. The sequencing input was peripheral blood. V and J are TRBV27 and TRBJ1-1; D not resolved. The source is a woman aged 50 to 65 with acute or convalescent COVID-19. The CDR3 region is CASSPYQLAAMNTEAFF. DNA of the CDR3: TGTGCCAGCAGTCCTTACCAGTTAGCTGCCATGAACACTGAAGCTTTCTTT.